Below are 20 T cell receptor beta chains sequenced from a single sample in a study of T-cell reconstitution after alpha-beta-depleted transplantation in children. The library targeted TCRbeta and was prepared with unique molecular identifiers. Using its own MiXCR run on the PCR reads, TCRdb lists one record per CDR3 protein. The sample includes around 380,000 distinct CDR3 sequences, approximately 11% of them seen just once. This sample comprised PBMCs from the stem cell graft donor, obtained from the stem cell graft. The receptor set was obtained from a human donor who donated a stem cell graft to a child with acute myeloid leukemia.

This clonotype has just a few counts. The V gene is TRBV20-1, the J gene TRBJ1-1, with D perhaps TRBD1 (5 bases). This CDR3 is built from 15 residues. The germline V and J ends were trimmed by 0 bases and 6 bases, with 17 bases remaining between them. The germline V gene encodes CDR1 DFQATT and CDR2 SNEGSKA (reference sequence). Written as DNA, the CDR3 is TGCAGTGCTAGAGATCCTGGGGTATGGGGGGCTGAAGCTTTCTTT. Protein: CSARDPGVWGAEAFF.

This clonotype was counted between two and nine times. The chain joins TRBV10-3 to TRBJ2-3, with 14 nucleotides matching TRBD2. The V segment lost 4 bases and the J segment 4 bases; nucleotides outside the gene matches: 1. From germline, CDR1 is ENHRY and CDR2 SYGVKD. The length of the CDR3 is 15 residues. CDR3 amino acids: CAISGLAGGADTQYF. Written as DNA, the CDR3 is TGTGCCATCAGTGGACTAGCGGGAGGGGCAGATACGCAGTATTTT.

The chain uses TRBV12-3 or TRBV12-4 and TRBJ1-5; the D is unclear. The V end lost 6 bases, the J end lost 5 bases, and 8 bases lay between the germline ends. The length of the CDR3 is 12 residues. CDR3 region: CASSLKDQPQHF. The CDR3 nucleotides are TGTGCCAGCAGCCTTAAAGATCAGCCCCAGCATTTT.

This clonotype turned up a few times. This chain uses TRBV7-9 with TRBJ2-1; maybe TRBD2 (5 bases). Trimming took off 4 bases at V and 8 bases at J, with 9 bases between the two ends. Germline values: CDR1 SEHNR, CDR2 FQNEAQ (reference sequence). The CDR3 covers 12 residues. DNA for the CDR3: TGTGCCAGCAGCTCGGACTTGGATGAGCAGTTCTTC. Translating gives CASSSDLDEQFF.

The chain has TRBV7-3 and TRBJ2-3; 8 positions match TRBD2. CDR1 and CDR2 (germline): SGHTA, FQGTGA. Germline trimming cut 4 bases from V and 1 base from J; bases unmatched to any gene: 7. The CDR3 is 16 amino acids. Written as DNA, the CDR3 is TGTGCCAGCAGCTCAAAAATAGCGGGACGCACAGATACGCAGTATTTT. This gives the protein CASSSKIAGRTDTQYF. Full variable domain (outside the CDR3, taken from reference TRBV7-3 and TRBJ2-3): GAGVSQTPSNKVTEKGKYVELRCDPISGHTALYWYRQSLGQGPEFLIYFQGTGAADDSGLPNDRFFAVRPEGSVSTLKIQRTERGDSAVYLCASSSKIAGRTDTQYFGPGTRLTVL.

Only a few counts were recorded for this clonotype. The CDR3 here is CASSPREVGNTEAFF. For the CDR3, the DNA is TGCGCCAGCAGCCCCCGTGAAGTTGGGAACACTGAAGCTTTCTTT. This sequence joins TRBV4-1 and TRBJ1-1, with unresolved D. Germline CDR1 is MGHRA and CDR2 is YSYEKL. V shed 4 bases and J shed 1 base, with 13 bases lying between them. The CDR3 loop spans 15 amino acids.

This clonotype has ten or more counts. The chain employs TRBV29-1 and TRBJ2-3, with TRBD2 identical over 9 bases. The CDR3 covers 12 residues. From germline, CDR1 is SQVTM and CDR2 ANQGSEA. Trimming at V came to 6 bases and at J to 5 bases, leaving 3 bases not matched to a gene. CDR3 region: CSVKRGEDTQYF. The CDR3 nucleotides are TGCAGCGTGAAGCGGGGGGAAGATACGCAGTATTTT.

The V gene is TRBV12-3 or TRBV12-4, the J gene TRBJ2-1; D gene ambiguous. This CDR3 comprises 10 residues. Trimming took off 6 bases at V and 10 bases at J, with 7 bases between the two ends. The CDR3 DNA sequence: TGTGCCAGCAGCCGGGTGGAGCAGTTCTTC. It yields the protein CASSRVEQFF.

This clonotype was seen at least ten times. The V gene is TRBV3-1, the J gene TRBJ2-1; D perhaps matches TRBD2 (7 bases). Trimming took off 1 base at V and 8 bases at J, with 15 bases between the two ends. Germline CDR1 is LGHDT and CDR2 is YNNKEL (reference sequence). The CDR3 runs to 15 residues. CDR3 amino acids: CASSQVGGGSDEQFF. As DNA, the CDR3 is TGTGCCAGCAGCCAAGTGGGGGGGGGCAGCGATGAGCAGTTCTTC.

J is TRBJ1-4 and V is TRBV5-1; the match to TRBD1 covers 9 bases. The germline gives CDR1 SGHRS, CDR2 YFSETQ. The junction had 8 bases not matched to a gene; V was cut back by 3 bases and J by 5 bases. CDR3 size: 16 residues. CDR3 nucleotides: TGCGCCAGCAGCTCATCCTCCGGGACAGGGAATGAAAAACTGTTTTTT. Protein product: CASSSSSGTGNEKLFF.

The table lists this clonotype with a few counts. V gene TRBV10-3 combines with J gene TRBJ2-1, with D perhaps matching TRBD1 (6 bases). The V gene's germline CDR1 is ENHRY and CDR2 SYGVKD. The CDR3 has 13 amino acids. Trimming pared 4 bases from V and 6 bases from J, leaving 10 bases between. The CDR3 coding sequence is TGTGCCATCAGTGGAAACAGGGCCAATGAGCAGTTCTTC. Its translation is CAISGNRANEQFF.

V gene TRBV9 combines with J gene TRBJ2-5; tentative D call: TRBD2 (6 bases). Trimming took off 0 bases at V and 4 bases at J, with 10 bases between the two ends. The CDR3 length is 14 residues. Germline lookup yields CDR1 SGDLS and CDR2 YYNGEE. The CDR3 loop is CASSVGTGAETQYF. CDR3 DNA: TGTGCCAGCAGCGTAGGAACGGGAGCAGAGACCCAGTACTTC.

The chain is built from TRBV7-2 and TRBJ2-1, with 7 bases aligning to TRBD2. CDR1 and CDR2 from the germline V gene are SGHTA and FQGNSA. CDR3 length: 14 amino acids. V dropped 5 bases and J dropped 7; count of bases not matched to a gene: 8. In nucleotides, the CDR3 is TGTGCCAGCAGCCGAGCGGGATTGGAGAATGAGCAGTTCTTC. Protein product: CASSRAGLENEQFF.

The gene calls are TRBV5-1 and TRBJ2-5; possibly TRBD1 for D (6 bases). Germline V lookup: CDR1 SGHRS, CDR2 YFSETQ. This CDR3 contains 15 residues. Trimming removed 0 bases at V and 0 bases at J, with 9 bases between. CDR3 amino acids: CASSLGQEYQETQYF. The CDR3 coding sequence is TGCGCCAGCAGCTTGGGACAGGAGTACCAAGAGACCCAGTACTTC. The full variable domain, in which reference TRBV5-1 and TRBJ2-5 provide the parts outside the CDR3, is KAGVTQTPRYLIKTRGQQVTLSCSPISGHRSVSWYQQTPGQGLQFLFEYFSETQRNKGNFPGRFSGRQFSNSRSEMNVSTLELGDSALYLCASSLGQEYQETQYFGPGTRLLVL.

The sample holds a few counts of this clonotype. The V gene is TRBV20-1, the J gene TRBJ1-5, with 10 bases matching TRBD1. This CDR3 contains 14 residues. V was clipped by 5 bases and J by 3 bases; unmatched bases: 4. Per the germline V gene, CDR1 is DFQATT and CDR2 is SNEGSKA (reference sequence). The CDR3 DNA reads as TGCAGTGCTCGGACAGGGGGTTACAATCAGCCCCAGCATTTT. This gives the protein CSARTGGYNQPQHF.

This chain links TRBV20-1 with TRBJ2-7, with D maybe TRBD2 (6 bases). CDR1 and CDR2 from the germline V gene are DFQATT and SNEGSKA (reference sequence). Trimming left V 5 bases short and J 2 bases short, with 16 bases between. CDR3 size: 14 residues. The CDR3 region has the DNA TGCAGTGCTGGCCCGCTAGCGAACCCCTACGAGCAGTACTTC. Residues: CSAGPLANPYEQYF.

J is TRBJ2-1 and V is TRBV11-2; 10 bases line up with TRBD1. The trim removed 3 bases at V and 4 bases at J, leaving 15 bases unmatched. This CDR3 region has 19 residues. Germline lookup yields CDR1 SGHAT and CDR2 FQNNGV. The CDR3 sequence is CASSLGQGRLGAGYNEQFF. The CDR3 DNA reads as TGTGCCAGCAGCTTGGGACAGGGGCGCTTAGGGGCCGGTTACAATGAGCAGTTCTTC.

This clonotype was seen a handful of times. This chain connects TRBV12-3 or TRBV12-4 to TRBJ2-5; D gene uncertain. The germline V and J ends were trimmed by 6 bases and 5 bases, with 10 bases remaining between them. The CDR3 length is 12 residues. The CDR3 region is CASSTNWETQYF. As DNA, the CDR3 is TGTGCCAGCAGCACTAACTGGGAGACCCAGTACTTC.

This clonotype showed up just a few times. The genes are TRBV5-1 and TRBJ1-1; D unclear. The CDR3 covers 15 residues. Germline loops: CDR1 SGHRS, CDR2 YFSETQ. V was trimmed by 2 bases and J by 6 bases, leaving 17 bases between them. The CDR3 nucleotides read TGCGCCAGCAGCTTTAACGGCCTCGCGGGTGCTGAAGCTTTCTTT. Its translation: CASSFNGLAGAEAFF.

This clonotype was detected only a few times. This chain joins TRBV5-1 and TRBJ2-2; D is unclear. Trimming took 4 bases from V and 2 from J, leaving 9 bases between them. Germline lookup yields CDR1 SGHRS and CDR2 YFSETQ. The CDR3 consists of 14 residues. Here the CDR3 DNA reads TGCGCCAGCAGCGATGGGGTTAACACCGGGGAGCTGTTTTTT. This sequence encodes CASSDGVNTGELFF. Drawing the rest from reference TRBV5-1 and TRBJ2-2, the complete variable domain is KAGVTQTPRYLIKTRGQQVTLSCSPISGHRSVSWYQQTPGQGLQFLFEYFSETQRNKGNFPGRFSGRQFSNSRSEMNVSTLELGDSALYLCASSDGVNTGELFFGEGSRLTVL.